This T cell receptor beta chain was sequenced for a study of regulatory and conventional T cells in RAG deficiency. General observations from the study: Omenn patients showed >80% Treg-Tconv overlap and shorter CDR3 lengths.

A note on this clone: Its antigen is still unknown.

Clones were sequenced by immunoSEQ multiplex PCR, and TCRdb holds only the in-frame ones, with some missing. The profile shows fewer than 35,000 clones, roughly 90% of them singletons. Germline V CDR1 and CDR2: DFQATT, SNEGSKA (reference sequence). This CDR3 spans 11 amino acids. Deletions cut 0 bases from V and 8 bases from J, with 4 bases between. These data were also reused for a study on regulatory T cells. Turning to that study: Primers: 52 TRBV forward and 13 TRBJ reverse.

Sequences were obtained from CD8+ T cells sorted from blood. The TCR sequence derives from a human donor in good health. The chain links TRBV20-1 to TRBJ1-4; D gene uncertain. In nucleotides, the CDR3 is TGCAGTGCTAGAGAAGGCGAAAAACTGTTTTTT. Translated: CSAREGEKLFF.